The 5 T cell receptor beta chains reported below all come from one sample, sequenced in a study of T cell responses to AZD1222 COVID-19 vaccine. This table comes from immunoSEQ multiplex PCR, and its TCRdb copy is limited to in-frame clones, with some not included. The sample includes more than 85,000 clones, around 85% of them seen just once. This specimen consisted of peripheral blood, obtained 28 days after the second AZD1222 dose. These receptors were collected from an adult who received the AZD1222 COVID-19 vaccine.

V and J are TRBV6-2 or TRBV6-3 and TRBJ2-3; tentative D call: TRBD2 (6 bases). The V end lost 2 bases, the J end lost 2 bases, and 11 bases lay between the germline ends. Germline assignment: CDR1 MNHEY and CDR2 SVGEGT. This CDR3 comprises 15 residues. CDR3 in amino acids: CASSYGAGPTDTQYF. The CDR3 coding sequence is TGTGCCAGCAGTTACGGGGCGGGGCCCACAGATACGCAGTATTTT.

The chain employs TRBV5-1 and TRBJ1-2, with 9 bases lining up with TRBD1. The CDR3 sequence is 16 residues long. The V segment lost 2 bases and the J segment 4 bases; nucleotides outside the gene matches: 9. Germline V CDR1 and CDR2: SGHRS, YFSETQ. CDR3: CASSLPGQGRVYGYTF. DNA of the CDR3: TGCGCCAGCAGCTTACCGGGACAGGGAAGAGTCTATGGCTACACCTTC.

The CDR3 DNA follows: TGTGCCAGCAGTTACTTTGGGACAGGGGACGCTGAAGCTTTCTTT. This translates into CASSYFGTGDAEAFF. The genes are TRBV6-5 and TRBJ1-1, with 10 nucleotides matching TRBD1. Unmatched junction bases numbered 5, after V lost 1 base and J lost 6 bases. The CDR3 length is 15 residues. Germline CDR1 MNHEY, CDR2 SVGAGI.

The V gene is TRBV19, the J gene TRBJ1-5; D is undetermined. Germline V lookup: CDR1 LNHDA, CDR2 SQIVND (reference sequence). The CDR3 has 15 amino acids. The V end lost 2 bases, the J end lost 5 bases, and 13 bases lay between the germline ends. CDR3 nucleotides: TGTGCCAGTAGTATAAGATCGTCTACATATCAGCCCCAGCATTTT. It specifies CASSIRSSTYQPQHF.

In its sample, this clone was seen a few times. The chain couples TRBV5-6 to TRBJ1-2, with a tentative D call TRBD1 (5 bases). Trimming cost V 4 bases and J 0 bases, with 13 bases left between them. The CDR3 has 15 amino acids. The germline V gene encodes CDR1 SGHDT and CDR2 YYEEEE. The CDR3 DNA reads TGTGCCAGCAGCGACGAAACGGGGCCTAACTATGGCTACACCTTC. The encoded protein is CASSDETGPNYGYTF.